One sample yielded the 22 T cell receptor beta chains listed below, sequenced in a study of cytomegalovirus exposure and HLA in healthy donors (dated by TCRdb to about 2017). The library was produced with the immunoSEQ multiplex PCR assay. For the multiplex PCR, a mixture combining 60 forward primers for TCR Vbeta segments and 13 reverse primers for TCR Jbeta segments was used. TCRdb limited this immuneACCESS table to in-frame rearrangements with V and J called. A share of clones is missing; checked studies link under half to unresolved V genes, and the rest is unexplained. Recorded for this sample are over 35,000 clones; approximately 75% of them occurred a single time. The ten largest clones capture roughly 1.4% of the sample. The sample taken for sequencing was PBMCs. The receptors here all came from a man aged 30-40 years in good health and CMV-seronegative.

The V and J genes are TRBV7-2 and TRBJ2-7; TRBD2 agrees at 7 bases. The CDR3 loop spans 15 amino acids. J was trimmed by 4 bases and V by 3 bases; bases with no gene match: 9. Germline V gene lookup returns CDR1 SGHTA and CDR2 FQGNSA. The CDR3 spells CASSFAAGTGYEQYF. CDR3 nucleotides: TGTGCCAGCAGCTTCGCAGCGGGAACTGGGTACGAGCAGTACTTC.

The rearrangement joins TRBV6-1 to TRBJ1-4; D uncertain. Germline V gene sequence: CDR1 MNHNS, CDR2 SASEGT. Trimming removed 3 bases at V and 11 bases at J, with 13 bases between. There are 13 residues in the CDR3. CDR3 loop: CASSDEALFKLFF. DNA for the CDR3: TGTGCCAGCAGTGACGAGGCCCTTTTTAAACTGTTTTTT.

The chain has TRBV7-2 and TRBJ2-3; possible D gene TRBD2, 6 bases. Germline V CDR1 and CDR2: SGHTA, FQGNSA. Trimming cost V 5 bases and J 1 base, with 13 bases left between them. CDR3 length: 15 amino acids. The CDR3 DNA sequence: TGTGCCAGCAGCGAACGGGAGTTGGGCACAGATACGCAGTATTTT. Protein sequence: CASSERELGTDTQYF.

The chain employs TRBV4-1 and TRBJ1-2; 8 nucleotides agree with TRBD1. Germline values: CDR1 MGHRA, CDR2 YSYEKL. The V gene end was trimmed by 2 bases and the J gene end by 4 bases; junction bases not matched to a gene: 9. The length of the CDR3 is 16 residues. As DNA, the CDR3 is TGCGCCAGCAGCCAAAGCGGGCAGGGGGCCCTCTATGGCTACACCTTC. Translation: CASSQSGQGALYGYTF.

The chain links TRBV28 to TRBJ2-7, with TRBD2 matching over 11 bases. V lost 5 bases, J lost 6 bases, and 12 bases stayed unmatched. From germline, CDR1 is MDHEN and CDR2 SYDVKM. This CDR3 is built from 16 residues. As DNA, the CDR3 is TGTGCCAGCAGTCCCACCTTAGCGGGAGGGCCGCTCGAGCAGTACTTC. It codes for CASSPTLAGGPLEQYF.

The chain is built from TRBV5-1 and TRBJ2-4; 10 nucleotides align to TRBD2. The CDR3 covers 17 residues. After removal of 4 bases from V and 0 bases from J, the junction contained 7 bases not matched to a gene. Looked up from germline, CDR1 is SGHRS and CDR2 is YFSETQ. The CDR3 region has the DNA TGCGCCAGCAGCCTCGGACTAGCGGTAATAGCCAAAAACATTCAGTACTTC. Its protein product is CASSLGLAVIAKNIQYF.

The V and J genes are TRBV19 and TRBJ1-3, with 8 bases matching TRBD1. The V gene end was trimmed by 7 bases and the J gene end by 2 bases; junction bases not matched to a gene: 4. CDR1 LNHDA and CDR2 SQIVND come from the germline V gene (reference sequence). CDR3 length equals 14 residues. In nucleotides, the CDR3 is TGTGCCAGTAAGGACAGGGCACCTGGAAACACCATATATTTT. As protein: CASKDRAPGNTIYF.

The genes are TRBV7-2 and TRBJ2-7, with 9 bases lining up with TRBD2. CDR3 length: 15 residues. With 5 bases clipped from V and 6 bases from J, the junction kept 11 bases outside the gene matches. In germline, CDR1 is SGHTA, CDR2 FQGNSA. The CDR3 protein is CASSPRASGTPEQYF. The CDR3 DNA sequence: TGTGCCAGCAGCCCCCGGGCTAGCGGGACACCCGAGCAGTACTTC.

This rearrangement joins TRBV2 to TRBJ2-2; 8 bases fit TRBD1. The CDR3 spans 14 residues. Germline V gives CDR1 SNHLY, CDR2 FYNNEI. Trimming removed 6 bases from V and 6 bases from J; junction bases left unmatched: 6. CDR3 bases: TGTGCCAGCAGAAGGACAGGGATGCCCGGGGAGCTGTTTTTT. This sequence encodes CASRRTGMPGELFF.

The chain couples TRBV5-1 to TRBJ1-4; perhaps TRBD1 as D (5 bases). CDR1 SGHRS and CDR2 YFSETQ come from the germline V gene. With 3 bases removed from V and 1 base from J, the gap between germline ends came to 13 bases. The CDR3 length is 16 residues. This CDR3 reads CASSSAGGGTNEKLFF. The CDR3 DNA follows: TGCGCCAGCAGCTCAGCGGGGGGAGGAACTAATGAAAAACTGTTTTTT.

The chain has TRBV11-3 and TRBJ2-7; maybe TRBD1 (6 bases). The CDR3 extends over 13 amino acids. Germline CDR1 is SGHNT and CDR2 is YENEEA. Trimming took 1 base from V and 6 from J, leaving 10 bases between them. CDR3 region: CASSLGMDSEQYF. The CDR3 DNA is TGTGCCAGCAGCTTAGGGATGGACAGCGAGCAGTACTTC.

CDR3 sequence: CASSPGTGVPGEKLFF. CDR3 DNA: TGTGCCAGCTCCCCCGGGACAGGGGTTCCTGGAGAAAAACTGTTTTTT. This rearrangement joins TRBV18 to TRBJ1-4; 10 nucleotides align to TRBD1. Germline V gene sequence: CDR1 KGHSH, CDR2 LQKENI. The CDR3 spans 16 residues. With 6 bases clipped from V and 8 bases from J, the junction kept 12 bases outside the gene matches.

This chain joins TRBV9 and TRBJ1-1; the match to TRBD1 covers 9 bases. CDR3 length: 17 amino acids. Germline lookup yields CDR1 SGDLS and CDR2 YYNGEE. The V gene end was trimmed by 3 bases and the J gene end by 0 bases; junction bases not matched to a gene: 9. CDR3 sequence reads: CASSAHRDRALNTEAFF. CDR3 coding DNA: TGTGCCAGCAGCGCACACCGGGACAGGGCTTTGAACACTGAAGCTTTCTTT.

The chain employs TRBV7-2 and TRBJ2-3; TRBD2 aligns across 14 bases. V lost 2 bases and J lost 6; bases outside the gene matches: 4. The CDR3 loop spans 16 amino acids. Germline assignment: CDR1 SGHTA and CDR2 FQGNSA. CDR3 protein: CASSLLRLAGGDTQYF. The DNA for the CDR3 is TGTGCCAGCAGCTTATTGAGACTAGCGGGAGGGGATACGCAGTATTTT.

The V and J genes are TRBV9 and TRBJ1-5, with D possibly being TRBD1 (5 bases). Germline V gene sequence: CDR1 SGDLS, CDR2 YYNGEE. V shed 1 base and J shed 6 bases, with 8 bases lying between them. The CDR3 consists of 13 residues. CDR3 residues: CASSVQGGQPQHF. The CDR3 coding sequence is TGTGCCAGCAGCGTACAGGGTGGTCAGCCCCAGCATTTT.

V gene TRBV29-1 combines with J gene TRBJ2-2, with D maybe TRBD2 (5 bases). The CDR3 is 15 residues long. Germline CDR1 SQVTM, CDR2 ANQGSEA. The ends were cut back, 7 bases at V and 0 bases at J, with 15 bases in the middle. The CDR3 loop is CSGRQAESNTGELFF. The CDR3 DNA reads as TGCAGCGGGAGACAAGCGGAATCGAACACCGGGGAGCTGTTTTTT.

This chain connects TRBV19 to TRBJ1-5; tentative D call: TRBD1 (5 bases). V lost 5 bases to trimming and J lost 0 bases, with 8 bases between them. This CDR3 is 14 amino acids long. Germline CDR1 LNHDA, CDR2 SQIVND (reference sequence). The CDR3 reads CASSRTYSNQPQHF. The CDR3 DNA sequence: TGTGCCAGTAGTCGGACATATAGCAATCAGCCCCAGCATTTT. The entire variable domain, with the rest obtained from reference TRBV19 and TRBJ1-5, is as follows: DGGITQSPKYLFRKEGQNVTLSCEQNLNHDAMYWYRQDPGQGLRLIYYSQIVNDFQKGDIAEGYSVSREKKESFPLTVTSAQKNPTAFYLCASSRTYSNQPQHFGDGTRLSIL.

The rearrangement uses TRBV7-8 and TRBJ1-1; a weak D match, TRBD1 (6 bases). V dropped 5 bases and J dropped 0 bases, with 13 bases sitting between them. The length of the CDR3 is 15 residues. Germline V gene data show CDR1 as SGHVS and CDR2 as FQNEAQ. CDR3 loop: CASSNDRHMNTEAFF. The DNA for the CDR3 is TGTGCCAGCAGCAACGACAGGCATATGAACACTGAAGCTTTCTTT.

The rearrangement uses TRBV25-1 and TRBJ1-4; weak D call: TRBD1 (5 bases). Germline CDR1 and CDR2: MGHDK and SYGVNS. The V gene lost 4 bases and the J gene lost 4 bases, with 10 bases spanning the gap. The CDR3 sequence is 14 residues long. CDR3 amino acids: CASSVRDRNEKLFF. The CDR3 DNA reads TGTGCCAGCAGTGTCAGGGATCGTAATGAAAAACTGTTTTTT.

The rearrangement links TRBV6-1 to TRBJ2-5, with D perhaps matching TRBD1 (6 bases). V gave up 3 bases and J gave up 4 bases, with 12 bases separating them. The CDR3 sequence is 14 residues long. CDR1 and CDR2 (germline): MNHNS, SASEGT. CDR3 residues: CASSEGRGLETQYF. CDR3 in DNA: TGTGCCAGCAGTGAGGGCAGGGGCTTAGAGACCCAGTACTTC.

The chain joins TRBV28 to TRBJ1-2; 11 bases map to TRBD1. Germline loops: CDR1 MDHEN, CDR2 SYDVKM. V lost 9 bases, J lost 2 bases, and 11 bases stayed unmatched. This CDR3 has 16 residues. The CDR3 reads CASISSGTGGNYGYTF. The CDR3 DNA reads TGTGCCAGTATAAGTTCCGGGACAGGGGGGAACTATGGCTACACCTTC.

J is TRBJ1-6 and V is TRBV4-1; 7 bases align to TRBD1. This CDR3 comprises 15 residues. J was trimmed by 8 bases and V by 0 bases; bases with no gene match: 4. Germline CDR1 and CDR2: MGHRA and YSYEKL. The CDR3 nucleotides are TGCGCCAGCAGCCAAGACCGACAGGGACATTCACCCCTCCACTTT. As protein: CASSQDRQGHSPLHF.